The entry below describes one T cell receptor beta chain. No antigen is known for it. No qualities accompany the bases; no much larger clone lies one base away. Whole blood was collected in K2EDTA tubes by collaborating institutions according to the institutions' own protocols. Collaborator samples were shipped for TCRbeta analysis as frozen whole blood, isolated PBMCs, or DNA extracted from either sample type. The data were taken from a study of blood T cell repertoires in COVID-19 (dated by TCRdb to about 2020). General notes on the study: Collaborator samples came from the United States, Italy and Spain and covered acute and convalescent phases of COVID-19. The prospective study material was composed of cDNA or gDNA derived from T cells, B-cell-depleted T cells, or PBMCs. Deeply sampled blood TCRbeta repertoires from subjects exposed to, actively infected with, or recovered from COVID-19 were included in the dataset. The repertoires were released in a freely available public database meant as a resource for research on the immune response to SARS-CoV-2. The samples were drawn from two sources: the first 160 participants of the ongoing ImmuneRACE study, and over 1,000 subjects contributed by 6 global collaborators. Nearly every sample came with metadata listing a de-identified subject ID, COVID-19 status, age in years and sex. Where available, HLA class I and class II types were taken from metadata supplied by the sample provider and were not determined by assay-based typing. Overall results and qualifications from the work: The amount of clinical and demographic metadata varied by source and participant and was provided uncurated.

TCRbeta CDR3 regions were amplified from genomic DNA using the immunoSEQ Assay, a bias-controlled multiplex PCR. The paper's processing steps were these. The number of nucleated cells in each sample was estimated from the amplification of reference gene primers within the assay. To quantify the absolute abundance of each unique TCRbeta CDR3 rearrangement, sequence reads were collapsed and filtered. Productive Simpson clonality was computed per sample as the square root of Simpson's diversity index over productive rearrangements. The clones in this table, taken by TCRdb from immuneACCESS, are in-frame only. Not every clone is retained; where verified, under half of the shortfall comes from an unresolved V gene, and the cause of the rest is unknown. Clone size and the V and J calls come from that table; the DNA yielded D and trimming. The sample table records around 84,000 clones; around 87% of these occur just once. Clones ranked in the top ten supply around 7.3% of the sample.

The source material was peripheral blood. The TCR was taken from a man older than 75 with active or convalescent COVID-19.

The CDR3: CASSLDRTSGNTIYF. The DNA sequence follows: TGTGCCAGCAGCTTAGATCGGACTTCTGGAAACACCATATATTTT. This chain is built from TRBV11-2 and TRBJ1-3, with the D gene call left open. The CDR3 contains 15 residues, cysteine and phenylalanine counted. Of all the DNA, just the CDR3 is kept, 45 bases in frame from base 1. The junction shows trimming of 0 bases on V and 1 base on J, plus 7 bases between the germline ends. According to the germline V gene, CDR1 reads SGHAT and CDR2 reads FQNNGV.